A selection of T cell receptor beta chains follows, all from one sample in a study of blood T cell repertoires in COVID-19. Sequencing was performed with immunoSEQ multiplex PCR; in TCRdb, only in-frame clones are kept and a portion is missing. The sample lists roughly 60,000 clones; about 93% were seen once. The specimen was peripheral blood. Source of these receptors: an elderly woman with active COVID-19. Both conserved end residues are part of each CDR3.

J	V	CDR3
TRBJ1-1	TRBV18	CASSPTDRANTEAFF
TRBJ2-3	TRBV7-8	CASSSTQGTDTQYF
TRBJ2-1	TRBV7-2	CASSFGRVGYNEQFF
TRBJ1-6	TRBV4-1	CASSQFVQVQSSYNSPLHF
TRBJ2-1	TRBV14	CASSPVSSGSEQFF
TRBJ2-5	TRBV6-1	CASSDQARQETQYF
TRBJ1-2	TRBV11-2	CASSLPAAPYGYTF
TRBJ1-6	TRBV6-5	CASRMTDNSPLHF
TRBJ2-2	TRBV6-6	CASSYSIHGGTGELFF
TRBJ2-3	TRBV5-1	CASSLGDSSTDTQYF
TRBJ1-1	TRBV28	CASRTGGMGTEAFF
TRBJ1-1	TRBV19	CASRGPALNTEAFF
TRBJ2-6	TRBV19	CASSLRTGGTGANVLTF
TRBJ1-2	TRBV6-5	CASRIQAPTPMGYTF
TRBJ2-3	TRBV2	CASSRTRRGSGSDTQYF
TRBJ2-2	TRBV2	CASSGDRALSGELFF
TRBJ2-1	TRBV11-3	CASSLEWGAHGEQFF
TRBJ2-1	TRBV24-1	CATSDLAKLAGFKSYNEQFF
TRBJ2-7	TRBV28	CAIRFGLAGQSIYEQYF
TRBJ1-5	TRBV7-6	CASSLAEGGQPQHF
TRBJ2-7	TRBV7-8	CASSLEDLADYEQYF
TRBJ2-5	TRBV5-1	CASSFGARETQYF
TRBJ1-4	TRBV5-4	CASSYKRQGLPTNEKLFF
TRBJ1-2	TRBV7-2	CASSRVRDNYGYTF
TRBJ1-1	TRBV27	CASSPTGTGNMNTEAFF
TRBJ1-1	TRBV28	CASSPRQGTEAFF
TRBJ2-3	TRBV27	CASSLGWTRVDTQYF
TRBJ2-2	TRBV24-1	CATSDWDRESGELFF
TRBJ2-5	TRBV24-1	CATSGALAEETQYF
TRBJ2-7	TRBV11-2	CASSPSREQYF
TRBJ1-4	TRBV7-8	CASSLARTATNEKLFF
TRBJ1-6	TRBV11-2	CASSPGPRSYNSPLHF
TRBJ2-1	TRBV5-6	CASSLGSSSYNEQFF
TRBJ1-6	TRBV4-2	CASSQDPQTVYNSPLHF
TRBJ2-6	TRBV6-6	CASSPGTDSGANVLTF
TRBJ1-1	TRBV29-1	CSVGGSWDTEAFF